This entry concerns a single T cell receptor (beta chain). This specimen belongs to a study of blood T cell repertoires in COVID-19. Overall study context: The United States, Italy and Spain were the sources of the acute and convalescent COVID-19 samples.

Using immunoSEQ multiplex PCR, the repertoire was profiled, and TCRdb retains in-frame clones only, with some absent. The table includes tens of thousands of clones, roughly 90% detected once. V gave up 0 bases and J gave up 7 bases, with 12 bases separating them. The CDR3 extends over 15 amino acids. Germline values: CDR1 MNHEY, CDR2 SVGAGI. The material sequenced was peripheral blood. This chain uses TRBV6-5 with TRBJ1-4, with D perhaps TRBD1 (5 bases). The TCR originated in a woman older than 75 with acute or convalescent COVID-19. The CDR3 protein is CASSYSGRGGEKLFF. The CDR3 bases are TGTGCCAGCAGTTACTCGGGAAGGGGAGGTGAAAAACTGTTTTTT.